This is a list of T cell receptor beta chains from one sample in a study of blood T cell repertoires in COVID-19. Method: immunoSEQ multiplex PCR; TCRdb's copy keeps in-frame clones and lacks some. The sample has 310,000 or so clones, 90% seen once. Sequencing was carried out using PBMCs or T cells enriched from blood (not recorded which). The receptor source for this set is a woman under 40 who had recovered from COVID-19. The CDR3 runs from the conserved cysteine through the conserved F or W. The D gene is left open where the match is weak. Only part of the rows carry a size: once, few, many, or a class if the clone is expanded.

J | V | D | length | size | CDR3 | DNA
TRBJ2-2 | TRBV11-3 | NA | 15 | NA | CASSAGTGDTGELFF | TGTGCCAGCAGCGCCGGGACTGGAGACACCGGGGAGCTGTTTTTT
TRBJ1-1 | TRBV3-1/TRBV3-2 | TRBD1 | 13 | once | CASSRGQGAEAFF | TGTGCCAGCAGCCGCGGACAGGGCGCTGAAGCTTTCTTT
TRBJ1-5 | TRBV6-5 | NA | 15 | few | CASSRSQGSNQPQHF | TGTGCCAGCAGCCGGTCCCAGGGGTCCAATCAGCCCCAGCATTTT
TRBJ2-1 | TRBV5-1 | TRBD2 | 14 | NA | CASSQGLASNEQFF | TGCGCCAGCAGCCAAGGACTAGCGTCAAATGAGCAGTTCTTC
TRBJ1-2 | TRBV7-2 | TRBD1 | 15 | NA | CASSQDRGSNYGYTF | TGTGCCAGCAGCCAGGACAGGGGCAGTAACTATGGCTACACCTTC
TRBJ1-5 | TRBV6-2/TRBV6-3 | TRBD1 | 16 | NA | CASSYGPRGLGQPQHF | TGTGCCAGCAGTTATGGTCCCAGGGGGCTGGGTCAGCCCCAGCATTTT
TRBJ2-5 | TRBV7-3 | NA | 15 | NA | CASSPAGGSQETQYF | TGTGCCAGCAGCCCCGCAGGAGGGAGTCAAGAGACCCAGTACTTC
TRBJ1-5 | TRBV18 | NA | 13 | NA | CASSPGRDQPQHF | TGTGCCAGCTCACCAGGGAGGGATCAGCCCCAGCATTTT
TRBJ1-5 | TRBV12-3/TRBV12-4 | NA | 12 | NA | CASTGSNQPQHF | TGTGCCAGCACGGGGAGCAATCAGCCCCAGCATTTT
TRBJ2-1 | TRBV7-3 | NA | 13 | once | CASSFAGNNEQFF | TGTGCCAGCAGCTTCGCAGGAAACAATGAGCAGTTCTTC
TRBJ2-1 | TRBV15 | NA | 15 | NA | CATSRGSGGNDEQFF | TGTGCCACCAGCAGAGGTAGCGGTGGAAACGATGAGCAGTTCTTC
TRBJ2-1 | TRBV27 | TRBD2 | 16 | NA | CASSSKTSGRSDEQFF | TGTGCCAGCAGTTCGAAGACTAGCGGGAGGAGCGATGAGCAGTTCTTC
TRBJ2-1 | TRBV24-1 | TRBD1 | 16 | NA | CATSENTGVSYNEQFF | TGTGCCACCAGTGAGAACACAGGGGTCTCCTACAATGAGCAGTTCTTC
TRBJ2-5 | TRBV7-2 | TRBD2 | 16 | NA | CASRLGTSGRGETQYF | TGTGCCAGCAGGCTTGGGACTAGCGGGAGGGGGGAGACCCAGTACTTC
TRBJ2-3 | TRBV24-1 | TRBD2 | 14 | NA | CASSVGRVEDTQYF | TGTGCCTCTTCCGTGGGGAGGGTGGAAGATACGCAGTATTTT
TRBJ1-2 | TRBV20-1 | NA | 11 | few | CSATRGRGYTF | TGCAGTGCTACGCGCGGGCGTGGCTACACCTTC
TRBJ2-7 | TRBV7-2 | NA | 16 | many | CASSLGHRITSYEQYF | TGTGCCAGCAGCCTAGGGCACAGGATAACGTCCTACGAGCAGTACTTC
TRBJ2-1 | TRBV11-3 | TRBD2 | 15 | few | CASSLSGDPYNEQFF | TGTGCCAGCAGCTTAAGCGGGGACCCCTACAATGAGCAGTTCTTC
TRBJ2-1 | TRBV7-3 | TRBD2 | 15 | NA | CASSPGLAENNEQFF | TGTGCCAGCAGCCCGGGCCTAGCGGAAAACAATGAGCAGTTCTTC
TRBJ2-7 | TRBV30 | NA | 14 | NA | CAWSVGGGVIEQYF | TGTGCCTGGAGTGTAGGGGGGGGAGTAATCGAGCAGTACTTC
TRBJ1-5 | TRBV5-6 | NA | 15 | NA | CASSAGRGWNQPQHF | TGTGCCAGCAGCGCCGGGAGGGGCTGGAATCAGCCCCAGCATTTT
TRBJ1-2 | TRBV3-1/TRBV3-2 | TRBD1 | 17 | few | CASSQTTAGGSEDGYTF | TGTGCCAGCAGCCAAACTACTGCAGGGGGATCCGAGGATGGCTACACCTTC
TRBJ1-2 | TRBV6-2/TRBV6-3 | NA | 16 | NA | CASSREPGAANYGYTF | TGTGCCAGCAGCCGCGAACCAGGGGCCGCTAACTATGGCTACACCTTC
TRBJ1-3 | TRBV7-9 | NA | 15 | NA | CASSLTGSSGNTIYF | TGTGCCAGCAGCCTAACAGGATCCTCTGGAAACACCATATATTTT
TRBJ2-7 | TRBV6-5 | TRBD1 | 13 | NA | CASSWDRGYEQYF | TGTGCCAGCAGTTGGGACAGGGGCTACGAGCAGTACTTC
TRBJ2-5 | TRBV2 | TRBD2 | 14 | NA | CASSDTLAGETQYF | TGTGCCAGCAGTGATACGCTAGCGGGAGAGACCCAGTACTTC
TRBJ2-3 | TRBV4-2 | TRBD2 | 14 | NA | CASSLLREGDTQYF | TGTGCCAGCAGCCTACTCCGGGAGGGAGATACGCAGTATTTT
TRBJ2-5 | TRBV12-3/TRBV12-4 | NA | 13 | NA | CASSFGRQETQYF | TGTGCCAGCAGTTTTGGCAGACAAGAGACCCAGTACTTC
TRBJ1-5 | TRBV28 | NA | 15 | NA | CASTLGGATGQPQHF | TGTGCCAGCACCCTGGGGGGGGCCACGGGTCAGCCCCAGCATTTT
TRBJ2-5 | TRBV3-1/TRBV3-2 | TRBD1 | 16 | NA | CASSHGLTGDGETQYF | TGTGCCAGCAGCCACGGGTTGACAGGGGACGGAGAGACCCAGTACTTC
TRBJ1-1 | TRBV6-5 | NA | 14 | NA | CASSYGRMNTEAFF | TGTGCCAGCAGTTACGGGAGGATGAACACTGAAGCTTTCTTT
TRBJ1-2 | TRBV29-1 | NA | 11 | NA | CSVPGDYGYTF | TGCAGCGTTCCAGGGGACTATGGCTACACCTTC
TRBJ1-3 | TRBV5-5 | TRBD1 | 14 | once | CASSTTGSGNTIYF | TGTGCCAGCAGCACGACAGGGAGCGGAAACACCATATATTTT
TRBJ2-5 | TRBV19 | NA | 15 | NA | CASSSGTGDAETQYF | TGTGCCAGTAGTTCCGGGACTGGGGATGCGGAGACCCAGTACTTC
TRBJ2-3 | TRBV28 | TRBD1 | 16 | NA | CASRASGTGGTDTQYF | TGTGCCAGCAGAGCGTCCGGGACAGGGGGCACAGATACGCAGTATTTT
TRBJ1-5 | TRBV5-8 | NA | 15 | once | CASSLSGAGNQPQHF | TGTGCCAGCAGCTTGTCAGGGGCTGGCAATCAGCCCCAGCATTTT
TRBJ2-5 | TRBV5-1 | TRBD2 | 17 | NA | CASSSGLAGGVQETQYF | TGCGCCAGCAGCTCAGGACTAGCGGGAGGTGTACAGGAGACCCAGTACTTC
TRBJ1-5 | TRBV19 | TRBD1 | 16 | NA | CASRGQGVGSNQPQHF | TGTGCCAGTAGGGGACAGGGGGTAGGCAGCAATCAGCCCCAGCATTTT
TRBJ2-2 | TRBV6-6 | NA | 19 | NA | CASSQRLTSRYANTGELFF | TGTGCCAGCAGTCAAAGACTAACTAGCAGATACGCGAACACCGGGGAGCTGTTTTTT
TRBJ1-5 | TRBV11-2 | NA | 13 | NA | CASSSSRDQPQHF | TGTGCCAGCAGCTCAAGCCGTGATCAGCCCCAGCATTTT
TRBJ2-3 | TRBV6-1 | NA | 13 | NA | CASSELRADTQYF | TGTGCCAGCAGTGAATTAAGAGCAGATACGCAGTATTTT
TRBJ2-1 | TRBV12-2 | NA | 16 | NA | CASRLGAGSSYNEQFF | TGTGCAAGTCGCTTAGGGGCCGGGAGCTCCTACAATGAGCAGTTCTTC
TRBJ2-6 | TRBV6-2/TRBV6-3 | NA | 19 | NA | CASSLNLGLTSSGANVLTF | TGTGCCAGCAGCCTCAACCTTGGGCTGACATCCTCTGGGGCCAACGTCCTGACTTTC
TRBJ1-2 | TRBV6-2/TRBV6-3 | NA | 14 | NA | CASSPSGTSGGYTF | TGTGCCAGCAGTCCGTCCGGGACATCGGGGGGCTACACCTTC
TRBJ2-7 | TRBV7-9 | TRBD2 | 17 | NA | CASSLGKTSGNSYEQYF | TGTGCCAGCAGCTTAGGGAAGACTAGCGGCAATTCCTACGAGCAGTACTTC
TRBJ2-3 | TRBV5-1 | NA | 14 | NA | CASSLAGVGDTQYF | TGCGCCAGCAGCTTGGCCGGAGTCGGGGATACGCAGTATTTT
TRBJ1-1 | TRBV5-6 | TRBD1 | 13 | once | CASSLTRTGVAFF | TGTGCCAGCAGCTTGACGAGGACAGGGGTAGCTTTCTTT
TRBJ2-7 | TRBV10-2 | TRBD1 | 13 | NA | CASTPDRAYEQYF | TGCGCCAGCACCCCCGACAGGGCCTACGAGCAGTACTTC
TRBJ1-5 | TRBV6-5 | NA | 12 | once | CASEGVNQPQHF | TGTGCCAGCGAGGGTGTTAATCAGCCCCAGCATTTT
TRBJ2-1 | TRBV5-4 | TRBD2 | 16 | NA | CASSQPSGRQRGEQFF | TGTGCCAGCAGCCAGCCTAGCGGGAGGCAAAGGGGTGAGCAGTTCTTC
TRBJ2-2 | TRBV7-9 | NA | 15 | NA | CASSLAAQFTGELFF | TGTGCCAGCAGCTTAGCGGCCCAGTTTACCGGGGAGCTGTTTTTT
TRBJ2-4 | TRBV3-1/TRBV3-2 | TRBD1 | 16 | NA | CASSQGMTGGLNIQYF | TGTGCCAGCAGCCAAGGGATGACAGGGGGCCTAAACATTCAGTACTTC
TRBJ2-1 | TRBV28 | NA | 15 | NA | CASSLGDSIYNEQFF | TGTGCCAGCAGTTTAGGGGACTCGATCTACAATGAGCAGTTCTTC
TRBJ2-1 | TRBV28 | TRBD2 | 14 | NA | CASSSGTSGRAEFF | TGTGCCAGCAGTTCCGGGACTAGCGGGAGGGCCGAGTTCTTC
TRBJ2-7 | TRBV20-1 | NA | 15 | NA | CSASLEKSGRDEQYF | TGCAGTGCTAGTTTGGAAAAGTCGGGAAGGGACGAGCAGTACTTC
TRBJ2-7 | TRBV9 | TRBD1 | 15 | NA | CASSEGAGTGYEQYF | TGTGCCAGCAGCGAGGGGGCCGGGACAGGCTACGAGCAGTACTTC